Sequencing of this T cell receptor beta chain was carried out in a study of monozygotic twins with inflammatory bowel disease. Study-wide results and caveats: Compared with healthy co-twins, IBD patients showed reduced TCRbeta repertoire diversity by inverse Simpson.

Of note for this clonotype: Its antigen remains unidentified.

With the 5' RACE reads reprocessed, TCRdb shows one record per CDR3 protein and no DNA. The sample spans around 450,000 distinct CDR3 sequences; the ten largest clones claim 2% to 3%. Germline V gene data show CDR1 as SGHRS and CDR2 as YFSETQ. The CDR3 is 16 residues long. The material sequenced was blood. The clonotype comes from a human donor with ulcerative colitis or Crohn's disease, or a healthy co-twin of an affected twin (not recorded which). The J gene is TRBJ2-7, the V gene TRBV5-1; TCRdb calls TRBD1, which cannot be checked without DNA. CDR3 in amino acids: CASSLLRALPFYEQYF.